The sequence of this TCR beta chain was determined in a study of control samples from healthy donors and cancer patients. Deletions cut 10 bases from V and 0 bases from J, with 12 bases between. The CDR3 extends over 14 amino acids. Germline CDR1 reads MGHRA; CDR2 reads YSYEKL. Sequencing was performed with immunoSEQ multiplex PCR; in TCRdb, only in-frame clones are kept and a portion is missing. The sample includes roughly 76,000 clones, 90% to 95% of them seen just once. The rearrangement links TRBV4-1 to TRBJ1-4, with D maybe TRBD1 (6 bases). Sequenced sample: PBMCs. This TCR was sampled from a woman between 40 and 50 years old with lung cancer. The CDR3, as DNA: TGCGCCACGACAGGTTTAACAACTAATGAAAAACTGTTTTTT. Its translation: CATTGLTTNEKLFF.